One and the same sample provided the 21 T cell receptor beta chains below, sequenced in a study of blood T cells in healthy people across ages. The second PCR ran 7 to 11 cycles with a sample-barcoded 5' primer and J-beta primers. TCRdb independently ran MiXCR on the 5' RACE reads; one entry per CDR3 protein. This sample carries over 600,000 distinct CDR3 sequences, around 20% of them seen once, and the ten largest clones take more than 3%. The sample taken for sequencing was blood. The receptors come from a man aged 70 or older in good health.

The chain uses TRBV14 and TRBJ2-3; D possibly uses TRBD1 or TRBD2 (5 bases each). The V and J ends lost 4 bases and 0 bases respectively, with 11 bases between them. Germline V CDR1 and CDR2: SGHDN, FVKESK. There are 15 residues in the CDR3. CDR3 sequence (DNA): TGTGCCAGCAGCCTAACCTGGGACAGCACAGATACGCAGTATTTT. This encodes CASSLTWDSTDTQYF.

This clonotype was seen a handful of times. This sequence joins TRBV7-6 and TRBJ2-1; 12 positions match TRBD2. This CDR3 has 17 amino acids. Trimming took 6 bases from V and 6 from J; bases not matched to a gene: 12. The V gene's germline CDR1 is SGHVS and CDR2 FNYEAQ. CDR3 DNA: TGTGCCAGCAGTTCCCCGACTAGCGGGAGTTTTATCAATGAGCAGTTCTTC. It specifies CASSSPTSGSFINEQFF.

This clonotype was observed a few times. The chain employs TRBV5-1 and TRBJ2-7, with TRBD1 matching over 9 bases. Germline V lookup: CDR1 SGHRS, CDR2 YFSETQ. CDR3 length: 16 residues. V trimming: 0 bases; J trimming: 3 bases; junction bases outside the gene matches: 7. For the CDR3, the DNA is TGCGCCAGCAGCTTGGCCACAGGGGGCCTTGTCTACGAGCAGTACTTC. Amino acid sequence: CASSLATGGLVYEQYF. Full variable domain (missing parts from reference TRBV5-1 and TRBJ2-7): KAGVTQTPRYLIKTRGQQVTLSCSPISGHRSVSWYQQTPGQGLQFLFEYFSETQRNKGNFPGRFSGRQFSNSRSEMNVSTLELGDSALYLCASSLATGGLVYEQYFGPGTRLTVT.

There are a few counts of this clonotype. In DNA, the CDR3 is TGTGCCAGCTCTCTTTCACCGGGACTAGCGGGCACAGATACGCAGTATTTT. This encodes CASSLSPGLAGTDTQYF. The chain employs TRBV18 and TRBJ2-3, with TRBD2 identical over 11 bases. The CDR3 contains 17 residues. Germline assignment: CDR1 KGHSH and CDR2 LQKENI. V lost 6 bases and J lost 1; bases outside the gene matches: 9.

This clonotype was observed a few times. The chain carries TRBV2 and TRBJ2-3; tentatively, D is TRBD1 (6 bases). The V and J ends lost 6 bases and 0 bases respectively, with 16 bases between them. Germline CDR1 reads SNHLY; CDR2 reads FYNNEI. The CDR3 is 16 residues long. CDR3 sequence: CASSVYQGPSTDTQYF. The CDR3 bases are TGTGCCAGCAGCGTTTACCAGGGGCCTAGCACAGATACGCAGTATTTT.

This clonotype was detected a few times. The rearrangement uses TRBV7-6 and TRBJ1-1; TRBD1 aligns across 8 bases. CDR1 and CDR2 (germline): SGHVS, FNYEAQ. The V gene end was trimmed by 2 bases and the J gene end by 5 bases; junction bases not matched to a gene: 4. The CDR3 covers 14 residues. CDR3 DNA: TGTGCCAGCAGCTTACAGGGGGCTTTTACTGAAGCTTTCTTT. It encodes CASSLQGAFTEAFF.

Comment on this clonotype: Germline and junction disagree at one end, which may indicate a read error. V gene TRBV9 combines with J gene TRBJ2-4; a weak D match, TRBD1 (5 bases). CDR3 size: 16 residues. Looked up from germline, CDR1 is SGDLS and CDR2 is YYNGEE. CDR3 bases: TGTGCTAGCAGCGTAGGAGAACAGGTAGTCAAAAACATTCAGTACTTC. Its translation: CASSVGEQVVKNIQYF. Supplemented by reference TRBV9 and TRBJ2-4, the full variable domain reads DSGVTQTPKHLITATGQRVTLRCSPRSGDLSVYWYQQSLDQGLQFLIQYYNGEERAKGNILERFSAQQFPDLHSELNLSSLELGDSALYFCASSVGEQVVKNIQYFGAGTRLSVL.

Remarks on this clonotype: The junction departs from the called germline gene at one end, perhaps through a read error. The gene calls are TRBV6-6 and TRBJ1-3; D might be TRBD1 (5 bases). This CDR3 spans 12 amino acids. Germline-derived CDR1 and CDR2 are MNHNY and SVGAGI (reference sequence). The CDR3 protein is CASRISRDPVVF. DNA for the CDR3: TGTGCCAGCAGGATCTCCCGGGACCCCGTTGTTTTT.

V is TRBV12-3 or TRBV12-4 and J is TRBJ2-3, with D possibly matching TRBD1 (5 bases). Trimming stripped 5 bases from V and 5 bases from J, with 20 bases between. The CDR3 contains 16 residues. The CDR3 loop is CASSPLRAGQGDTQYF. The DNA of the CDR3 is TGTGCCAGCAGTCCCTTACGGGCAGGGCAGGGAGATACGCAGTATTTT.

The chain recombines TRBV27 with TRBJ2-2, with TRBD1 matching over 9 bases. With 4 bases clipped from V and 2 bases from J, the junction kept 2 bases outside the gene matches. Germline CDR1 is MNHEY and CDR2 is SMNVEV (reference sequence). The CDR3 contains 15 residues. CDR3 loop: CASSWTGANTGELFF. In nucleotides, the CDR3 is TGTGCCAGCAGTTGGACAGGGGCCAACACCGGGGAGCTGTTTTTT.

A few counts support this clonotype. J is TRBJ2-5 and V is TRBV29-1, with D unresolved. This CDR3 comprises 13 residues. V gave up 6 bases and J gave up 5 bases, with 16 bases separating them. The germline V gene encodes CDR1 SQVTM and CDR2 ANQGSEA. Here the CDR3 reads CSVDPLVRETQYF. CDR3 nucleotides: TGCAGCGTAGACCCCTTAGTAAGGGAGACCCAGTACTTC.

The rearrangement joins TRBV20-1 to TRBJ2-7; 10 bases are a match to TRBD2. This CDR3 spans 15 amino acids. Trimming at V came to 0 bases and at J to 4 bases, leaving 6 bases not matched to a gene. Per germline, CDR1 DFQATT and CDR2 SNEGSKA (reference sequence). The CDR3 sequence is CSAREASGSLYEQYF. The CDR3 nucleotides read TGCAGTGCTAGAGAGGCTAGCGGGAGTCTTTACGAGCAGTACTTC.

The rearrangement joins TRBV9 to TRBJ2-1; D is uncertain. Germline-derived CDR1 and CDR2 are SGDLS and YYNGEE. The CDR3 runs to 11 residues. V lost 7 bases, J lost 8 bases, and 10 bases lay in between. This CDR3 reads CASARDDEQFF. The CDR3 nucleotides are TGTGCCAGCGCCCGAGACGATGAGCAGTTCTTC.

This clonotype was counted at least ten times. The V gene is TRBV25-1, the J gene TRBJ2-5; TRBD1 might be the D (6 bases). With 7 bases removed from V and 4 bases from J, the gap between germline ends came to 13 bases. CDR1 and CDR2 (germline): MGHDK, SYGVNS. The CDR3 runs 13 residues. CDR3 coding DNA: TGTGCCAGCAATAGGGGGTTGGGAGAGACCCAGTACTTC. Translated: CASNRGLGETQYF.

This chain joins TRBV6-5 and TRBJ1-1, with 7 bases that match TRBD1. CDR1 is MNHEY and CDR2 is SVGAGI in the germline V gene. CDR3 size: 13 residues. V lost 2 bases, J lost 14 bases, and 11 bases stayed unmatched. CDR3 sequence reads: CASSYAPGQSAFF. The CDR3 region has the DNA TGTGCCAGCAGTTACGCACCGGGACAGAGCGCCTTCTTT.

This clonotype came up many times. The chain combines TRBV20-1 with TRBJ2-5, with no clear D. Germline assignment: CDR1 DFQATT and CDR2 SNEGSKA (reference sequence). The CDR3 is 10 amino acids. V gave up 6 bases and J gave up 3 bases, with 5 bases separating them. The CDR3 is CSAAKETQYF. The CDR3 DNA sequence: TGCAGTGCCGCTAAAGAGACCCAGTACTTC.

This clonotype has more than one count but fewer than ten. V gene TRBV5-5 combines with J gene TRBJ2-4; a possible D gene is TRBD1 (5 bases). The germline V and J ends were trimmed by 5 bases and 0 bases, with 12 bases remaining between them. CDR3 length: 15 residues. Per the germline V gene, CDR1 is SGHKS and CDR2 is YYEKEE (reference sequence). The CDR3 DNA follows: TGTGCCAGCAGACAATCAGGGATAGCCAAAAACATTCAGTACTTC. It codes for CASRQSGIAKNIQYF.

This chain uses TRBV7-9 with TRBJ2-7; D not resolved. V lost 6 bases, J lost 5 bases, and 14 bases lay in between. CDR1 is SEHNR and CDR2 is FQNEAQ in the germline V gene (reference sequence). This CDR3 is built from 13 residues. This CDR3 reads CASSLKGVHEQYF. CDR3 nucleotide sequence: TGTGCCAGCAGTCTTAAGGGTGTCCACGAGCAGTACTTC. The full variable domain, its missing parts supplied by reference TRBV7-9 and TRBJ2-7, is DTGVSQNPRHKITKRGQNVTFRCDPISEHNRLYWYRQTLGQGPEFLTYFQNEAQLEKSRLLSDRFSAERPKGSFSTLEIQRTEQGDSAMYLCASSLKGVHEQYFGPGTRLTVT.

The gene calls are TRBV29-1 and TRBJ2-1; 11 nucleotides align to TRBD2. There are 14 residues in the CDR3. From germline, CDR1 is SQVTM and CDR2 ANQGSEA. Germline trimming cut 7 bases from V and 4 bases from J; bases unmatched to any gene: 6. CDR3 nucleotides: TGCAGCGCCGTGACTAGCGGGGATTACAATGAGCAGTTCTTC. Its translation: CSAVTSGDYNEQFF.

This chain joins TRBV12-3 or TRBV12-4 and TRBJ2-2, with D hard to call. Trimming left V 3 bases short and J 8 bases short, with 16 bases between. The CDR3 extends over 15 amino acids. The CDR3 reads CASSFGTISLGELFF. The CDR3 bases are TGTGCCAGCAGTTTCGGCACTATATCCTTGGGGGAGCTGTTTTTT.

This clonotype turned up a few times. The chain has TRBV2 and TRBJ2-2; D uncertain. This CDR3 is built from 13 residues. Trimming took 7 bases from V and 4 from J, leaving 10 bases between them. Germline lookup yields CDR1 SNHLY and CDR2 FYNNEI. CDR3 nucleotide sequence: TGTGCCAGCACTCCATTTTTCACCGGGGAGCTGTTTTTT. Translating gives CASTPFFTGELFF. Looking up the rest from reference TRBV2 and TRBJ2-2 gives the full variable domain: EPEVTQTPSHQVTQMGQEVILRCVPISNHLYFYWYRQILGQKVEFLVSFYNNEISEKSEIFDDQFSVERPDGSNFTLKIRSTKLEDSAMYFCASTPFFTGELFFGEGSRLTVL.